A selection of T cell receptor beta chains follows, all from one sample in a study of cytomegalovirus exposure and HLA in healthy donors. Clones were sequenced by immunoSEQ multiplex PCR, and TCRdb holds only the in-frame ones, with some missing. The repertoire includes approximately 140,000 clones, roughly 84% of them detected once, and 1.5% to 2% sits in the top ten. Sequencing was done on a sample of PBMCs. The receptors were gathered from a boy younger than 18 in good health and CMV-seronegative. Each CDR3 is given without its conserved first and last residue. Some rows have no size entry. The others give once, few or many, or a class for an expanded clone.

abundance,len,v_gene,j_gene,CDR3aa
once,13,TRBV7-2,TRBJ1-4,ASSSSGGAGEKLF
.,11,TRBV5-4,TRBJ1-2,ASSLTGSGGYT
.,12,TRBV5-1,TRBJ2-2,ASSAGNGAGELF
.,12,TRBV9,TRBJ2-5,ASERGMNQETQY
.,12,TRBV5-1,TRBJ2-5,ATRGDRGQGTQY
.,10,TRBV6-5,TRBJ2-7,ASSRQGSEQY
.,11,TRBV5-4,TRBJ2-2,ASSLAGPGELF
once,13,TRBV7-2,TRBJ2-7,ASCLAGGPNYEQY
.,12,TRBV10-3,TRBJ1-3,ATKGGSSGNTIY
.,12,TRBV5-4,TRBJ1-1,ASSLPQGASEAF
.,12,TRBV11-1,TRBJ1-1,ASSYGTGNTEAF
.,13,TRBV27,TRBJ1-3,ASSLRQGGGNTIY
once,20,TRBV21-1,TRBJ2-5,ASSRPRTHPWDRRATKETQY
.,12,TRBV11-2,TRBJ1-2,ASSLFAGRIGYT
.,14,TRBV4-1,TRBJ2-1,ASSQDTRQGDNEQF
.,13,TRBV5-6,TRBJ2-5,ASSFKTVYQETQY
.,12,TRBV9,TRBJ1-1,ASSVGGEDTEAF
.,14,TRBV19,TRBJ2-1,ASSLRASGSLNEQF
.,17,TRBV10-3,TRBJ1-1,AISARPQTGDFMNTEAF
.,15,TRBV29-1,TRBJ1-2,SVSLLRTGDSVYGYP
.,11,TRBV11-3,TRBJ2-7,ASSLEELSEQY
once,11,TRBV5-1,TRBJ2-3,ASSLEGTGFPY
once,14,TRBV27,TRBJ2-5,ASSLSPGGESETQY
.,12,TRBV27,TRBJ1-5,ASSFTGGGQPQH
.,15,TRBV5-6,TRBJ2-5,ASSLSRHWSDQETQY